This TCR beta chain was sequenced for a study of T cell repertoires in cytomegalovirus infection. This CDR3 has 15 amino acids. Germline-derived CDR1 and CDR2 are SGHDN and FVKESK. V lost 4 bases, J lost 3 bases, and 10 bases lay in between. A note on this clonotype: Its target is not known.

Each CDR3 protein gets one entry after TCRdb re-called the reads with MiXCR. The sample yields 450,000 to 650,000 distinct CDR3 sequences, 40% seen once. The input for sequencing was cultured PBMCs, taken from culture after CMV antigen stimulation. The clonotype originates from a human donor in good health (CMV status not recorded). Some clones in this sample may be carry-over from other donors' samples. The chain recombines TRBV14 with TRBJ2-6, with D possibly TRBD1 on 6 matching bases. The CDR3 region is CASSLRGGGANVLTF. CDR3 sequence (DNA): TGTGCCAGCAGCCTCAGGGGTGGTGGGGCCAACGTCCTGACTTTC.